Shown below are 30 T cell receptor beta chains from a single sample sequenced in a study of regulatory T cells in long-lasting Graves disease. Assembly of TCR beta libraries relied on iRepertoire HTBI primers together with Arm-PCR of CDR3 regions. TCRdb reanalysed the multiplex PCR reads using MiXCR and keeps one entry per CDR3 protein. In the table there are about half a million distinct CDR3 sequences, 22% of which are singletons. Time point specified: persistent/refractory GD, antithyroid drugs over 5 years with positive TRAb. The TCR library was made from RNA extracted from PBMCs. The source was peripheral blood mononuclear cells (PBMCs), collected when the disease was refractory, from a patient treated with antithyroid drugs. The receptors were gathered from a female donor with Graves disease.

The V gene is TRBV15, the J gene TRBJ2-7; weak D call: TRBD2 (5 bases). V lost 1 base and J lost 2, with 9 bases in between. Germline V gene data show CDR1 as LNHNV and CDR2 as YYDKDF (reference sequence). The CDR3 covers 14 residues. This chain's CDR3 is CATSRAGVTYEQYF. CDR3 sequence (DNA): TGTGCCACCAGCAGAGCCGGGGTAACCTACGAGCAGTACTTC.

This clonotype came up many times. In DNA form, the CDR3 reads TGTGCCAGCAGTTACGGACAGACTACTGAAGCTTTCTTT. This gives the protein CASSYGQTTEAFF. The chain couples TRBV6-2 or TRBV6-3 to TRBJ1-1; possibly TRBD1 for D (6 bases). Germline lookup yields CDR1 MNHEY and CDR2 SVGEGT. This CDR3 contains 13 residues. Trimming stripped 2 bases from V and 5 bases from J, with 9 bases between.

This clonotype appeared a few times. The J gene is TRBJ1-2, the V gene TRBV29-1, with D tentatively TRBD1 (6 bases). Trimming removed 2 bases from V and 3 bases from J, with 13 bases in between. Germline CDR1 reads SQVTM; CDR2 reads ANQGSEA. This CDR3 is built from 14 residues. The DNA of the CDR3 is TGCAGCGTTGAACGCACAGGGTTAGACTATGGCTACACCTTC. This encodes CSVERTGLDYGYTF.

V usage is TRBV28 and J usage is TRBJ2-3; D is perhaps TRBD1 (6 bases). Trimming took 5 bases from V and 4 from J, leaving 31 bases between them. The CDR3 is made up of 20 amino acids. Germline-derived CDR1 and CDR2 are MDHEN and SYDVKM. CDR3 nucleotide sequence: TGTGCCAGCAGTCACCAGGAGATGGCAGGGGCCCCTTTTATGTCAGATACGCAGTATTTT. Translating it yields CASSHQEMAGAPFMSDTQYF.

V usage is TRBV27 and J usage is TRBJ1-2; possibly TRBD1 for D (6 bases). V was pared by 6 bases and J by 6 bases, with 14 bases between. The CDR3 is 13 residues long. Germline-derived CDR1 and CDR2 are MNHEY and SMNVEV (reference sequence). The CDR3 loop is CASSFTGSDGYTF. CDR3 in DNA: TGTGCCAGCAGCTTTACAGGGAGTGATGGCTACACCTTC.

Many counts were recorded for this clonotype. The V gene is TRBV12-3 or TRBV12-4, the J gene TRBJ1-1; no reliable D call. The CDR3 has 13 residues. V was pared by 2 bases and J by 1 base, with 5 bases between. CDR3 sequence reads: CASSLPPNTEAFF. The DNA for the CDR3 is TGTGCCAGCAGTTTACCCCCGAACACTGAAGCTTTCTTT.

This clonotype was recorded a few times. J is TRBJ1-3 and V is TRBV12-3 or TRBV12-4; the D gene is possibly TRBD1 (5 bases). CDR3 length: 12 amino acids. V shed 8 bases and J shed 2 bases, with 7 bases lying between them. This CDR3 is CASGGAGNTIYF. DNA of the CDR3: TGTGCCAGCGGGGGAGCTGGAAACACCATATATTTT.

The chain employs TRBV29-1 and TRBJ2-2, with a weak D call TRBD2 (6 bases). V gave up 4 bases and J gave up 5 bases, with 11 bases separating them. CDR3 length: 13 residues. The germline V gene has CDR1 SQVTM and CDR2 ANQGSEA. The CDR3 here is CSVGSGGTGELFF. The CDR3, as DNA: TGCAGCGTTGGTAGCGGAGGGACCGGGGAGCTGTTTTTT.

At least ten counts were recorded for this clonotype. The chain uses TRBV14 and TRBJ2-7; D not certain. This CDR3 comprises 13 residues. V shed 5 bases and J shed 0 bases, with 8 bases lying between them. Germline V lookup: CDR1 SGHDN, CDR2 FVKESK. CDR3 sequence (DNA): TGTGCCAGCAGCTGGGCTTACTCCTACGAGCAGTACTTC. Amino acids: CASSWAYSYEQYF.

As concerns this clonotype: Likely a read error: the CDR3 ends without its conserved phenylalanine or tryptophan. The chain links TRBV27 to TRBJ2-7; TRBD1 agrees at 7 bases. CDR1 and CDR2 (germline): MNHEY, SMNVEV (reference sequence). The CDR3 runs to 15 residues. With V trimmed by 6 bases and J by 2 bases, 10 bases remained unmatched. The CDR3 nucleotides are TGTGCCAGCAGCCGTCCGGGACAGAGCCCCTACGAGCAGTACATC. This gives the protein CASSRPGQSPYEQYI.

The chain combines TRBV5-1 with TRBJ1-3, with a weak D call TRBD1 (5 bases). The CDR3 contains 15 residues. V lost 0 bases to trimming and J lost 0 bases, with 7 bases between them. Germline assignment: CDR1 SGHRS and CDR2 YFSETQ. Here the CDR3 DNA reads TGCGCCAGCAGCTTGGAGGGGAGCTCTGGAAACACCATATATTTT. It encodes CASSLEGSSGNTIYF.

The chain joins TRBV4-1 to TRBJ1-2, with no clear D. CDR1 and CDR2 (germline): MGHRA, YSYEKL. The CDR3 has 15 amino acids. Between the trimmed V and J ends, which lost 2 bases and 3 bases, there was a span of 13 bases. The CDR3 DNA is TGCGCCAGCAGCCAACCGCGAGCGGCAGACTATGGCTACACCTTC. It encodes CASSQPRAADYGYTF.

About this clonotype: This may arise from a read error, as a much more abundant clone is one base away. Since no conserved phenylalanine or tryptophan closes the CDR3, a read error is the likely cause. The CDR3 loop is CASSLETPEQYL. The CDR3 DNA sequence: TGTGCCAGCAGCTTAGAGACGCCCGAGCAGTACCTC. J is TRBJ2-7 and V is TRBV7-9; the D is unclear. The V gene lost 1 base and the J gene lost 6 bases, with 7 bases spanning the gap. Germline CDR1 and CDR2: SEHNR and FQNEAQ (reference sequence). The CDR3 runs 12 residues.

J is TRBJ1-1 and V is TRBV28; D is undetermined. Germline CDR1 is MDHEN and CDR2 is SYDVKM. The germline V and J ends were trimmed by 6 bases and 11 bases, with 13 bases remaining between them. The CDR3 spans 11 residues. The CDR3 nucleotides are TGTGCCAGCAGGGCAGTTAGGGCGGCTTTCTTT. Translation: CASRAVRAAFF.

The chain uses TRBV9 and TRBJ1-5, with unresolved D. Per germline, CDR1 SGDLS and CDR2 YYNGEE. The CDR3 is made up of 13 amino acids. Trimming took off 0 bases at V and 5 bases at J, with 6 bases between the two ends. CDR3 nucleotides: TGTGCCAGCAGCGTAGTCCCCGATCAGCCCCAGCATTTT. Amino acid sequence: CASSVVPDQPQHF.

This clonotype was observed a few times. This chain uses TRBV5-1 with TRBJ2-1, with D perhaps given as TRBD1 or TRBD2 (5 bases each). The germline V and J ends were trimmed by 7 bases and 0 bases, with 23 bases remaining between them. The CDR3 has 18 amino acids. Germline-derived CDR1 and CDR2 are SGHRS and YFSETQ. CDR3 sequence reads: CASGLRGAGLSSYNEQFF. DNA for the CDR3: TGCGCCAGCGGCCTCCGAGGGGCCGGGCTAAGCTCCTACAATGAGCAGTTCTTC.

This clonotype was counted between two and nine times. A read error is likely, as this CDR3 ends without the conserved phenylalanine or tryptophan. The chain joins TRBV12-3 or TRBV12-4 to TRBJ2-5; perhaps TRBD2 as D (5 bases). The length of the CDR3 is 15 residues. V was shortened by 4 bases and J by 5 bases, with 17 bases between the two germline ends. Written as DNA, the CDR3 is TGTGCCAGCAGTTCCTCCGGGCGGGTTGGGGAGACCCAGTACTCC. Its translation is CASSSSGRVGETQYS.

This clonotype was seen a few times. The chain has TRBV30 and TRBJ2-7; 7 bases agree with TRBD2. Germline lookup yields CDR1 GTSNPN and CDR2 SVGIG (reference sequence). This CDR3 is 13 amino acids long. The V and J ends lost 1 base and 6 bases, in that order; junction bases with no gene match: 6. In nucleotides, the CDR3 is TGTGCCTGGAGTGATGGGACTACGGGCGAGCAGTACTTC. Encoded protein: CAWSDGTTGEQYF.

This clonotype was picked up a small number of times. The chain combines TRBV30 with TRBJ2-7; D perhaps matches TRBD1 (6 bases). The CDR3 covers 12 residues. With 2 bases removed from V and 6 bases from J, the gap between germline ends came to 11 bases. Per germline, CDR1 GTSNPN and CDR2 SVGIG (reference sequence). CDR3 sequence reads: CAWSPQGSEQYF. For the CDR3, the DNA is TGTGCCTGGAGTCCGCAGGGGTCCGAGCAGTACTTC.

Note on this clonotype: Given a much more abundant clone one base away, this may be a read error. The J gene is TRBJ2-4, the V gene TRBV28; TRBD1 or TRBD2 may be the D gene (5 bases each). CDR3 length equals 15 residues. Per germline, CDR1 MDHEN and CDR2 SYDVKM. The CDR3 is CASSFVAAGGNIQCF. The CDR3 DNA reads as TGTGCCAGCAGTTTCGTTGCGGCTGGGGGAAACATTCAGTGCTTC. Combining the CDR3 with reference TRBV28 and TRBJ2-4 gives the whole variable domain DVKVTQSSRYLVKRTGEKVFLECVQDMDHENMFWYRQDPGLGLRLIYFSYDVKMKEKGDIPEGYSVSREKKERFSLILESASTNQTSMYLCASSFVAAGGNIQCFGAGTRLSVL.

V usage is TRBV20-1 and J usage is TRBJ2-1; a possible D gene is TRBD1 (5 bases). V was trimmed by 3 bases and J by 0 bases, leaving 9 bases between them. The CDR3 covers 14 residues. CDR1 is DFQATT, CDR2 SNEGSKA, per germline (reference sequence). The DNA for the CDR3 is TGCAGTGCTAGCTGGGGCGGCTCCTACAATGAGCAGTTCTTC. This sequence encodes CSASWGGSYNEQFF.

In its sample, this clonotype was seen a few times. CDR3 DNA sequence: TGTGCCAGCTCGAGGGGGGGAGTCACTGAAGCTTTCTTT. It translates to CASSRGGVTEAFF. The chain couples TRBV7-9 to TRBJ1-1; D might be TRBD1 (6 bases). The CDR3 loop spans 13 amino acids. Trimming shortened V by 8 bases and J by 4 bases, and 14 bases separated the two germline ends. Germline CDR1 and CDR2: SEHNR and FQNEAQ (reference sequence).

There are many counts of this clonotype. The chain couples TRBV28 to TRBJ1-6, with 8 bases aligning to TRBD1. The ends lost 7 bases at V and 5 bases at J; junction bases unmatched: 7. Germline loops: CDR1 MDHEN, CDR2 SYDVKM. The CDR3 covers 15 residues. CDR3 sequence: CASTPRGQDNSPLHF. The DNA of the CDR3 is TGTGCCAGCACCCCCAGGGGGCAAGATAATTCACCCCTCCACTTT.

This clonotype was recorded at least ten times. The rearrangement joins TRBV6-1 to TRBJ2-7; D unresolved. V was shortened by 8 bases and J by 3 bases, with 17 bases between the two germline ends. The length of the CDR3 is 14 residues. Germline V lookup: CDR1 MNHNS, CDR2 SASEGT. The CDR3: CASSSVPSIYEQYF. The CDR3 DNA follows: TGTGCCAGCTCGAGCGTTCCCAGCATCTACGAGCAGTACTTC.

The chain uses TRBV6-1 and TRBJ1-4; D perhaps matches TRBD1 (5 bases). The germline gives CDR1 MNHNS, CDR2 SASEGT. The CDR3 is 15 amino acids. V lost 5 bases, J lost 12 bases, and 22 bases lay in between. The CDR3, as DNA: TGTGCCAGCAGTCCCGGAACAAGGAGCGGGACGCAACTGTTTTTT. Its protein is CASSPGTRSGTQLFF.

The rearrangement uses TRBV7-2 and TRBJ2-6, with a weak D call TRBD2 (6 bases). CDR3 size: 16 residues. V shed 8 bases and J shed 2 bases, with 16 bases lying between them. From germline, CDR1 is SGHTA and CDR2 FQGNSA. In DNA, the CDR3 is TGTGCCAGCGGGCGGGACCCCGGGGCTGGGGCCAACGTCCTGACTTTC. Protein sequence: CASGRDPGAGANVLTF.

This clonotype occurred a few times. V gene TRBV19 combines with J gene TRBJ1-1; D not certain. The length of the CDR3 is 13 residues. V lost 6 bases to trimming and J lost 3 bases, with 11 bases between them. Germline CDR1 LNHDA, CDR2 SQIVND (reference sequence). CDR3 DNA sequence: TGTGCCAGTAGGGCACGCGCACACACTGAAGCTTTCTTT. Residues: CASRARAHTEAFF.

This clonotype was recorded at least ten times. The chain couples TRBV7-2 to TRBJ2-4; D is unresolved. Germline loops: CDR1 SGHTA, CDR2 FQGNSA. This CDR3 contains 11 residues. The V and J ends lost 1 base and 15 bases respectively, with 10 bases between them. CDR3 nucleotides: TGTGCCAGCAGCTTAGGAGCCGATTGGTACTTC. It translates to CASSLGADWYF.

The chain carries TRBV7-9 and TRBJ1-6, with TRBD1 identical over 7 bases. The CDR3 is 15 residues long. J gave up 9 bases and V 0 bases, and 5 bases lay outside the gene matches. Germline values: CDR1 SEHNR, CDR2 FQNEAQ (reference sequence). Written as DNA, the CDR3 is TGTGCCAGCAGCTTAGCCCAGGGGGGAGGTTCACCCCTCCACTTT. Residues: CASSLAQGGGSPLHF.

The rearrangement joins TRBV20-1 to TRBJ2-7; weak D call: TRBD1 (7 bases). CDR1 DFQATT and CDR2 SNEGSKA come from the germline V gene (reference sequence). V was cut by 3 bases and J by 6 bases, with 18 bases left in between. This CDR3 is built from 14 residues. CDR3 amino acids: CSASVSGGSGEQYF. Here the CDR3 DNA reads TGCAGTGCTAGCGTCTCAGGGGGGTCCGGCGAGCAGTACTTC.